This T cell receptor (beta chain) was obtained from a study of T-cell memory formation after mild COVID-19. For the study at large: Most TCR clusters belonged to a single donor.

Study results and limitations: Second-wave clones peaking on day 37 lacked confirmed SARS-CoV-2 specificity. Memory cells collected pre-infection included some clones that later responded, suggesting cross-reactive memory joined.

Deletions cut 5 bases from V and 1 base from J, with 18 bases between. The CDR3 extends over 16 amino acids. Germline CDR1 MDHEN, CDR2 SYDVKM. Using constant-segment primers, 5'RACE produced TCR alpha and TCR beta cDNA libraries carrying sample barcodes and UMIs. TCRdb reprocessed the 5' RACE reads via MiXCR and lists one record per CDR3 protein. The sample lists 250,000 to 300,000 distinct CDR3 sequences; roughly 8.2% were seen once. To note about this clonotype: As yet, its antigen is unknown.

The sequenced material came from PBMCs or a T cell subset sorted from them (not recorded which). The source of this sequence is a young man who had mild COVID-19 (a few samples of this study predate the infection). Cell type and time point are not known. The chain joins TRBV28 to TRBJ2-7; D is perhaps TRBD1 (6 bases). This CDR3 is CASSPTGTRGSYEQYV. DNA for the CDR3: TGTGCCAGCAGTCCCACCGGGACAAGGGGGTCCTACGAGCAGTACGTC.